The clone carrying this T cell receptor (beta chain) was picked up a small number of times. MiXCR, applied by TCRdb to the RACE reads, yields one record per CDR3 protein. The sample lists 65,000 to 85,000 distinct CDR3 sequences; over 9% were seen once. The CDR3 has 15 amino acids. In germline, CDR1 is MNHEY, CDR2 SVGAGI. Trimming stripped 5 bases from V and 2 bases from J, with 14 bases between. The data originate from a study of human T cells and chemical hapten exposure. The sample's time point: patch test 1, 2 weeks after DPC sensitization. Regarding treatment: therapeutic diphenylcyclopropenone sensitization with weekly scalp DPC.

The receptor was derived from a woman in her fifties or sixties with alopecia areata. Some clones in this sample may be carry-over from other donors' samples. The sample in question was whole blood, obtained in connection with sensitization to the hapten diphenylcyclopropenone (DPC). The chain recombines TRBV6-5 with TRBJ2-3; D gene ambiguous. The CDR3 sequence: CASSHYGRFTDTQYF. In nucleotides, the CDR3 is TGTGCCAGCAGTCATTACGGACGCTTCACAGATACGCAGTATTTT.